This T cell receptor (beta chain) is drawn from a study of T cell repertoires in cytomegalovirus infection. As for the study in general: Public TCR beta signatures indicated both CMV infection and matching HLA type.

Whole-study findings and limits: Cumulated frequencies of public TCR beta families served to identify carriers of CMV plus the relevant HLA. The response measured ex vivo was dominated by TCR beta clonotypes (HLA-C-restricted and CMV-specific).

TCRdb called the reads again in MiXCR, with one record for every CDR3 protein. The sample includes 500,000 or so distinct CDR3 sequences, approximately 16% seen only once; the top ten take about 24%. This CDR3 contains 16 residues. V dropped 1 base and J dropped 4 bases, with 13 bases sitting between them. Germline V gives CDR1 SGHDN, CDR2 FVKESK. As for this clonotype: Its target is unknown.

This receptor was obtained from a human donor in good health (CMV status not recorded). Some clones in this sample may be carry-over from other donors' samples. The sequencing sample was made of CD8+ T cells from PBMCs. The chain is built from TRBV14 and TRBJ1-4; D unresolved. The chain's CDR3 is CASSQGKTALNEKLFF. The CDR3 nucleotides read TGTGCCAGCAGCCAAGGGAAAACAGCCCTTAATGAAAAACTGTTTTTT.